Listed here is a single T cell receptor beta chain. The antigen is not known. The sample comes from a study of relationships among human T cell subsets. Study-wide findings and caveats: Over 55% of CD8+ cytotoxic sequences were in clones over 100 reads; regulatory and Th2 had few.

Semiquantitative ARM-PCR amplified T cell receptor alpha and beta CDR3 regions from mRNA. ARM-PCR used tagged nested gene-specific primers, then communal superprimers for exponential amplification. Nested primers were removed by exonuclease before the second PCR round. Each CDR3 protein is one row after TCRdb ran MiXCR on the multiplex PCR reads. The sample carries about 4,700 distinct CDR3 sequences, about 77% recorded once. Germline loops: CDR1 PRHDT, CDR2 FYEKMQ (reference sequence). Trimming took off 1 base at V and 0 bases at J, with 8 bases between the two ends. This CDR3 contains 15 residues. The chain carries TRBV13 and TRBJ2-3; D gene uncertain. This receptor was obtained from a man aged 35 to 55 in good health. The sequencing sample was made of total T cells sorted from blood. The CDR3 loop is CASSLARRSTDTQYF. CDR3 DNA sequence: TGTGCCAGCAGCTTAGCTCGGCGGAGCACAGATACGCAGTATTTT.